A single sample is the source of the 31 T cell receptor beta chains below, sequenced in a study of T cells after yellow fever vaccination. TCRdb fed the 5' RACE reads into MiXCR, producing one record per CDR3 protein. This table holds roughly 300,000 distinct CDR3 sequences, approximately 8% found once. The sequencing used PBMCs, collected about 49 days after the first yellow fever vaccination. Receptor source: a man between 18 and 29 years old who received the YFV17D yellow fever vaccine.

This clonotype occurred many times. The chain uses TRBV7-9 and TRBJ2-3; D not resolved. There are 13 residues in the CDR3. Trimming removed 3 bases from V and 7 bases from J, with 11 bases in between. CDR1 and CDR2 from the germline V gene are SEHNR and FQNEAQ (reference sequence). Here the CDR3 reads CASSLEQPHTQYF. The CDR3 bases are TGTGCCAGCAGCTTGGAGCAGCCTCATACGCAGTATTTT.

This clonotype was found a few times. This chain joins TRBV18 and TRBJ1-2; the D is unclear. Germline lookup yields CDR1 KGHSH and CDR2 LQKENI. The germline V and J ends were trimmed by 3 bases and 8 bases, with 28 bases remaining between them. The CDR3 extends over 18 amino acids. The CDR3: CASSPRDVSDGSVDGYTF. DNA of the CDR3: TGTGCCAGCTCACCCCGAGATGTATCGGACGGATCTGTAGACGGCTACACCTTC.

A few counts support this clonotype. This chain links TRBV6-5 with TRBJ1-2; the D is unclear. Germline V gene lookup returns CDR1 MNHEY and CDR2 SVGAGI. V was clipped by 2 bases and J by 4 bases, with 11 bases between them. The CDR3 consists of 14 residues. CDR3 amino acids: CASSYAARSYGYTF. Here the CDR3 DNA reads TGTGCCAGCAGTTACGCGGCCAGAAGCTATGGCTACACCTTC.

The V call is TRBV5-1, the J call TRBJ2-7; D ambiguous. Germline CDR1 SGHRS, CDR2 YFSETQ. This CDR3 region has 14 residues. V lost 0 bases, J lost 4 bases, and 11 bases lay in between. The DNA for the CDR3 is TGCGCCAGCAGCTTGGCCGGGCCAGGTTACGAGCAGTACGTC. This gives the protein CASSLAGPGYEQYV.

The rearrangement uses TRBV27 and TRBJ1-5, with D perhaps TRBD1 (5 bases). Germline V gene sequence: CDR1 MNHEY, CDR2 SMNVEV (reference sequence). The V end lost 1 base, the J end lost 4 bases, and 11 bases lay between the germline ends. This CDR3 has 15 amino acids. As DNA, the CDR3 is TGTGCCAGCAGTTTATTCGCTGCAGGGAATCAGCCCCAGCATTTT. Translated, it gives CASSLFAAGNQPQHF.

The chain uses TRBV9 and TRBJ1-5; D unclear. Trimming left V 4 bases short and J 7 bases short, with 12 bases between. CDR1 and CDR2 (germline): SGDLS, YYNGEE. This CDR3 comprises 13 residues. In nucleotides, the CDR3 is TGTGCCAGCAGCCTCGCACCTGGACAGCCCCAGCATTTT. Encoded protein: CASSLAPGQPQHF.

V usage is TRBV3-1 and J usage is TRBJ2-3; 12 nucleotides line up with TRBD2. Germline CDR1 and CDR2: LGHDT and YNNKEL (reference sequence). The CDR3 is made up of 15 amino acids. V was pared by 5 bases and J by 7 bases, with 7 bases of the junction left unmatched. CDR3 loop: CASSSRLAGEHTQYF. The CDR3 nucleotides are TGTGCCAGCAGCTCGCGACTAGCGGGGGAGCATACGCAGTATTTT.

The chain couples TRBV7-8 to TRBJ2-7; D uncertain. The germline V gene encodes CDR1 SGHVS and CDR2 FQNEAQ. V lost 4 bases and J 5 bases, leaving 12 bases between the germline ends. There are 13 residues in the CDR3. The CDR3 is CASSYTSRNEQYV. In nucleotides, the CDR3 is TGTGCCAGCAGCTATACGTCAAGGAACGAGCAGTACGTC.

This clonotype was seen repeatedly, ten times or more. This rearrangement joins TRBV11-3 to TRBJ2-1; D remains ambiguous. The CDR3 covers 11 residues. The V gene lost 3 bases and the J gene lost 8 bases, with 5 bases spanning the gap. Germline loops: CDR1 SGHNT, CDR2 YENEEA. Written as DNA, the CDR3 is TGTGCCAGCAGCTTCGGCCATGAGCAGTTCTTC. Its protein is CASSFGHEQFF.

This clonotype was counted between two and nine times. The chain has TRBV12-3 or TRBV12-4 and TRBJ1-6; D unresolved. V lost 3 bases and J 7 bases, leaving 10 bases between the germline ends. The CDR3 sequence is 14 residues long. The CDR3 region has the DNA TGTGCCAGCAGTTTTGGGCTGGGGAATTCACCCCTCCACTTT. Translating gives CASSFGLGNSPLHF.

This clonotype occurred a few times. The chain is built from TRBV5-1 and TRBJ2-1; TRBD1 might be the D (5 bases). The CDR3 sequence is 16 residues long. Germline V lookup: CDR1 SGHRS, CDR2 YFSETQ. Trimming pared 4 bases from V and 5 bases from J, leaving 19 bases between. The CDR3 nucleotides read TGCGCCAGCAGCCAACGACAGCCACAGAGAAACAATGAGCAGTTCTTC. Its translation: CASSQRQPQRNNEQFF.

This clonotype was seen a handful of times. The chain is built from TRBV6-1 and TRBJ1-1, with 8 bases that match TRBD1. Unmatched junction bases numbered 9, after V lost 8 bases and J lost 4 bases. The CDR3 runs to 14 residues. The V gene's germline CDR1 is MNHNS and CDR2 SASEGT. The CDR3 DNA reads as TGTGCCAGCGCTGACAACACAGGGGGCACTGAAGCTTTCTTT. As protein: CASADNTGGTEAFF.

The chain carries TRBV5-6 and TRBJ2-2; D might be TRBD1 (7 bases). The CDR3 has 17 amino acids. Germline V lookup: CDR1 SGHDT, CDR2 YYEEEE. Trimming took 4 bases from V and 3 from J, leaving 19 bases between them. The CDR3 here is CASSLDLTGTYTGELFF. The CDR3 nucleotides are TGTGCCAGCAGCCTAGATTTGACAGGGACTTACACCGGGGAGCTGTTTTTT.

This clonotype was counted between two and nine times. CDR3 nucleotide sequence: TGCAGTGCTAGAGCCGGGACTAGAGGAGGGGGTGAGCAGTTCTTC. This gives the protein CSARAGTRGGGEQFF. The chain employs TRBV20-1 and TRBJ2-1; 8 bases are shared with TRBD2. The germline V gene encodes CDR1 DFQATT and CDR2 SNEGSKA (reference sequence). Unmatched junction bases numbered 11, after V lost 1 base and J lost 9 bases. The CDR3 is 15 amino acids.

The CDR3 protein is CASSSTGGPTGNTIYF. The CDR3 nucleotides read TGTGCCAGCAGTTCAACAGGGGGTCCTACTGGAAACACCATATATTTT. The V gene is TRBV6-5, the J gene TRBJ1-3, with 8 bases aligning to TRBD1. The germline V gene encodes CDR1 MNHEY and CDR2 SVGAGI. The CDR3 has 16 residues. V trimming: 4 bases; J trimming: 2 bases; junction bases outside the gene matches: 7.

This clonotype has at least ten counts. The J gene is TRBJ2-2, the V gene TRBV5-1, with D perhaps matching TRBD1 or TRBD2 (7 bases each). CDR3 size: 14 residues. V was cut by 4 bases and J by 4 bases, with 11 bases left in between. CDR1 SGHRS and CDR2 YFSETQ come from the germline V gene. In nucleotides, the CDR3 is TGCGCCAGCAGCCCCAGGGGGGGCACCGGGGAGCTGTTTTTT. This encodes CASSPRGGTGELFF.

Written as DNA, the CDR3 is TGCAGTGGCGTGCTGGGGGGCAAAAACATTCAGTACTTC. It codes for CSGVLGGKNIQYF. The genes are TRBV20-1 and TRBJ2-4; a weak D match, TRBD2 (6 bases). CDR3 length equals 13 residues. Trimming took 7 bases from V and 3 from J, leaving 13 bases between them. From germline, CDR1 is DFQATT and CDR2 SNEGSKA (reference sequence).

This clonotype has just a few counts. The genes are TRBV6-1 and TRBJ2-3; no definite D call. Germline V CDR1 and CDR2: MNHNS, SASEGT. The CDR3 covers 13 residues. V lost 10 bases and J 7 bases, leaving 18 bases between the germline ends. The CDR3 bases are TGTGCCACTTCTCGGGCCTCCCGGAATACGCAGTATTTT. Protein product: CATSRASRNTQYF.

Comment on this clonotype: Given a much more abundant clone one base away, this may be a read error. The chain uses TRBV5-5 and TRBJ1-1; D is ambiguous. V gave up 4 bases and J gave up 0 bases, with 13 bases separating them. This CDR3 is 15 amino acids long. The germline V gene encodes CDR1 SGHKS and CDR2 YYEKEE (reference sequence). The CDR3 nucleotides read TGTGCCAGCAGCGCGTTACAGATTATGAACACTGAAGCTTTCTTT. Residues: CASSALQIMNTEAFF.

The CDR3 sequence: CAWSVQGDQPQHF. The CDR3 DNA follows: TGTGCCTGGAGTGTACAGGGCGATCAGCCCCAGCATTTT. This chain connects TRBV30 to TRBJ1-5; a weak D match, TRBD1 (6 bases). Deletions cut 0 bases from V and 5 bases from J, with 8 bases between. The CDR3 length is 13 residues. Germline V gene data show CDR1 as GTSNPN and CDR2 as SVGIG (reference sequence).

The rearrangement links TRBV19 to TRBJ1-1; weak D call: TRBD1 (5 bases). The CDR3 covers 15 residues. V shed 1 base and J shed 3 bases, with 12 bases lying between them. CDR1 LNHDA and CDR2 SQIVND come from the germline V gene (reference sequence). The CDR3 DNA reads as TGTGCCAGTAGTATAGGGCAGGGAGGGCACACTGAAGCTTTCTTT. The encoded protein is CASSIGQGGHTEAFF.

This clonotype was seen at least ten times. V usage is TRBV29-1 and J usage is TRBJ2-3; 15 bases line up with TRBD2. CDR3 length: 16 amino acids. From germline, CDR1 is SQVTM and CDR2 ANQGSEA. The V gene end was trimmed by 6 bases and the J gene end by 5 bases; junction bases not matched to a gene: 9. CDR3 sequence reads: CSVPGLAGGSGDTQYF. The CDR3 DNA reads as TGCAGCGTCCCGGGACTAGCGGGGGGCAGTGGAGATACGCAGTATTTT.

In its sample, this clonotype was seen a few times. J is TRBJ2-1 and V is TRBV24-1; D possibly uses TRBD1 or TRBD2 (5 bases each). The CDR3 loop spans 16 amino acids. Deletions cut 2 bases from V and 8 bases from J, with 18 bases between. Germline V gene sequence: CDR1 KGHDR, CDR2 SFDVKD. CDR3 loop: CATSDSGTLVRYEQFF. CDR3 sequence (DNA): TGTGCCACCAGTGATTCCGGGACCTTAGTTAGGTATGAGCAGTTCTTC.

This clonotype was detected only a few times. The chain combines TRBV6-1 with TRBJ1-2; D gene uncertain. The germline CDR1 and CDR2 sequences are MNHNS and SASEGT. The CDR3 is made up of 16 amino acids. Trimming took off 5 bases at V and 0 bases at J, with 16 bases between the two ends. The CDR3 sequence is CASSPLAEMANYGYTF. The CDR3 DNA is TGTGCCAGCAGTCCGCTTGCCGAGATGGCTAACTATGGCTACACCTTC.

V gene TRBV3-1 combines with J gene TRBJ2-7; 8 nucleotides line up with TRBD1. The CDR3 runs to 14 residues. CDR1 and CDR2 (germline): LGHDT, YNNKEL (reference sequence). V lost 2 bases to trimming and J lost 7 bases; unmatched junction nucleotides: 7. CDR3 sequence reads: CASSQWDRRGEQYV. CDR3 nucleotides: TGTGCCAGCAGCCAATGGGACAGGCGTGGGGAGCAGTACGTC.

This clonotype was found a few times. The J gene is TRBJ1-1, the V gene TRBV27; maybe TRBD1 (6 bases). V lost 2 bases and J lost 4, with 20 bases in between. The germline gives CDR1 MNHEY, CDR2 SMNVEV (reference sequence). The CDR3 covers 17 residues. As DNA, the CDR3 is TGTGCCAGCAGTTTAAGGAATCGCGGGGGCGCGGCCACTGAAGCTTTCTTT. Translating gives CASSLRNRGGAATEAFF.

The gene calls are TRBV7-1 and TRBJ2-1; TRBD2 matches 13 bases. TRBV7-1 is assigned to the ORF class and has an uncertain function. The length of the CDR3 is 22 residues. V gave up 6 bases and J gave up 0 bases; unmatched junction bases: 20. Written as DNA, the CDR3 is TGTGCCAGCAGTCATCCTTCCCGGGGCGGGACTAGCGGGGCGAGCTCCTACAATGAGCAGTTCTTC. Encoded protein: CASSHPSRGGTSGASSYNEQFF.

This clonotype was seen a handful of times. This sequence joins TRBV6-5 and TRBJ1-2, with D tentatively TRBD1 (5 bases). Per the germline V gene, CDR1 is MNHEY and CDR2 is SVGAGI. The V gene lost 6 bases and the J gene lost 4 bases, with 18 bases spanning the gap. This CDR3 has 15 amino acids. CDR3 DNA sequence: TGTGCCAGCAGACCCTCGAGGGGTACCCCCTATGGCTACACCTTC. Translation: CASRPSRGTPYGYTF.

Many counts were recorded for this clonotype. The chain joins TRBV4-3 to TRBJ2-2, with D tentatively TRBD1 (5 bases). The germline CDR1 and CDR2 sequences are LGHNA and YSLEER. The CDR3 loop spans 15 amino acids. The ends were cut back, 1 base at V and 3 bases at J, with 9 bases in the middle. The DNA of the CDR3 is TGCGCCAGCAGCCAAGCGTCAGGGTACACCGGGGAGCTGTTTTTT. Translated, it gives CASSQASGYTGELFF.

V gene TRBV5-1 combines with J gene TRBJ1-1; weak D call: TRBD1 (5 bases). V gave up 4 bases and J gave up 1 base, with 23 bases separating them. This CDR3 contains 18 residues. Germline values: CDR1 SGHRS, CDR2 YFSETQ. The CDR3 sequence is CASSQGDSLNTWNTEAFF. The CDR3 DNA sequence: TGCGCCAGCAGCCAGGGTGACTCCCTCAATACGTGGAACACTGAAGCTTTCTTT.

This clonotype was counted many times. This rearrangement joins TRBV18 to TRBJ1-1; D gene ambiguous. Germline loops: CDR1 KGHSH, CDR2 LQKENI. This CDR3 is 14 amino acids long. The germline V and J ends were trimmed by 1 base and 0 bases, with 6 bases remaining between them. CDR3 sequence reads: CASSPRRLNTEAFF. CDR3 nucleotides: TGTGCCAGCTCACCACGGAGGTTGAACACTGAAGCTTTCTTT.